This entry features one T cell receptor beta chain sequence. These data belong to a study of blood T cell repertoires in COVID-19. Unmatched junction bases numbered 3, after V lost 4 bases and J lost 1 base. Germline V gene sequence: CDR1 MNHEY, CDR2 SVGAGI. This CDR3 has 14 residues. This table comes from immunoSEQ multiplex PCR, and its TCRdb copy is limited to in-frame clones, with some not included. Here the sample spans about 490,000 clones, roughly 88% being singletons. V usage is TRBV6-5 and J usage is TRBJ1-1; TRBD1 agrees at 7 bases. The TCR sequence derives from a human donor in a cohort sampled during active COVID-19. Sequenced material: peripheral blood. CDR3 amino acids: CASSSDRANTEAFF. The CDR3 bases are TGTGCCAGCAGTTCCGACAGGGCGAACACTGAAGCTTTCTTT.